A single sample is the source of the 17 T cell receptor beta chains below, sequenced in a study of a mutant IDH1 vaccine in newly diagnosed glioma. These receptors' targets are unknown. Data came from immunoSEQ multiplex PCR; TCRdb stores just in-frame clones and leaves some out. The repertoire holds about 38,000 clones, with 75% to 80% as singletons. Time point noted: week 5, during vaccination. With topical imiquimod, each dose of the vaccine consisted of 300 ug of mutant IDH1 20-mer peptide. The sequencing here drew on PBMCs, taken from a glioma patient whose treatment included an IDH1 peptide vaccine. These receptor sequences come from a middle-aged man with glioma.

This clone was seen a handful of times. The chain couples TRBV19 to TRBJ1-1; D not certain. The V gene's germline CDR1 is LNHDA and CDR2 SQIVND (reference sequence). V was shortened by 5 bases and J by 6 bases, with 16 bases between the two germline ends. CDR3 length: 14 residues. CDR3 amino acids: CASSEMYLGAEAFF. The DNA of the CDR3 is TGTGCCAGTAGTGAGATGTATTTGGGTGCTGAAGCTTTCTTT.

The V and J genes are TRBV10-2 and TRBJ1-2; 8 bases fit TRBD1. The V segment lost 6 bases and the J segment 2 bases; nucleotides outside the gene matches: 8. CDR3 length: 15 residues. In germline, CDR1 is WSHSY, CDR2 SAAADI. CDR3 loop: CASSDQGAKNYGYTF. The CDR3 DNA is TGCGCCAGCAGCGACCAGGGGGCGAAGAACTATGGCTACACCTTC.

The genes are TRBV6-1 and TRBJ2-3; 8 bases fit TRBD2. Losses at the gene ends were 3 bases for V and 6 bases for J; bases not matched to a gene: 17. This CDR3 spans 18 amino acids. Germline V gene lookup returns CDR1 MNHNS and CDR2 SASEGT. CDR3 residues: CASSDLKGRGALDDTQYF. The DNA of the CDR3 is TGTGCCAGCAGTGATCTAAAGGGGCGGGGGGCCCTCGATGATACGCAGTATTTT.

J is TRBJ2-3 and V is TRBV5-6; 8 nucleotides match TRBD1. After removal of 9 bases from V and 3 bases from J, the junction contained 6 bases not matched to a gene. The CDR3 covers 13 residues. Per germline, CDR1 SGHDT and CDR2 YYEEEE. Written as DNA, the CDR3 is TGTGCCACCCGGACAGGGTGGACAGATACGCAGTATTTT. Residues: CATRTGWTDTQYF.

The rearrangement links TRBV10-1 to TRBJ1-5; 7 bases map to TRBD1. This CDR3 has 13 amino acids. Germline V CDR1 and CDR2: WNHNN, SYGVQD (reference sequence). Trimming at V came to 4 bases and at J to 7 bases, leaving 4 bases not matched to a gene. The CDR3: CASSGQGGQPQHF. CDR3 coding DNA: TGCGCCAGCAGTGGACAGGGAGGACAGCCCCAGCATTTT.

The CDR3 DNA is TGTGCCAGCAGGAGCGACTACGAGCAGTACTTC. It encodes CASRSDYEQYF. The rearrangement uses TRBV2 and TRBJ2-7; D call uncertain. Deletions cut 6 bases from V and 3 bases from J, with 6 bases between. Germline V gene lookup returns CDR1 SNHLY and CDR2 FYNNEI. The CDR3 loop spans 11 amino acids.

The chain is built from TRBV5-4 and TRBJ2-1, with TRBD1 matching 11 bases. The germline V gene has CDR1 SGHNT and CDR2 YYREEE (reference sequence). J was trimmed by 2 bases and V by 3 bases; bases with no gene match: 1. The CDR3 has 15 amino acids. CDR3 sequence: CASSWGQGAYNEQFF. The CDR3 coding sequence is TGTGCCAGCAGCTGGGGACAGGGGGCCTACAATGAGCAGTTCTTC.

The rearrangement links TRBV5-1 to TRBJ2-5; 15 bases match TRBD2. Germline trimming cut 0 bases from V and 1 base from J; bases unmatched to any gene: 1. The germline CDR1 and CDR2 sequences are SGHRS and YFSETQ. The CDR3 covers 17 residues. DNA for the CDR3: TGCGCCAGCAGCTTGGAGGGACTAGCGGGGGGCCAAGAGACCCAGTACTTC. This sequence encodes CASSLEGLAGGQETQYF.

The chain links TRBV6-5 to TRBJ1-2; D is unclear. CDR3 length: 13 amino acids. The germline CDR1 and CDR2 sequences are MNHEY and SVGAGI. The V and J ends lost 4 bases and 7 bases respectively, with 13 bases between them. CDR3 sequence: CASSLMAFGGYTF. The CDR3 DNA follows: TGTGCCAGCAGTTTGATGGCGTTCGGTGGCTACACCTTC.

In this sample, this clone turned up a few times. V and J are TRBV27 and TRBJ1-2; unclear D gene. V lost 3 bases and J 8 bases, leaving 19 bases between the germline ends. CDR1 MNHEY and CDR2 SMNVEV come from the germline V gene (reference sequence). This CDR3 has 15 amino acids. The CDR3 loop reads CASSFLSREGKGYTF. The CDR3 bases are TGTGCCAGCAGTTTCCTCTCCCGCGAAGGGAAGGGCTACACCTTC.

This chain joins TRBV19 and TRBJ2-2, with TRBD1 identical over 7 bases. Looked up from germline, CDR1 is LNHDA and CDR2 is SQIVND (reference sequence). J was trimmed by 2 bases and V by 10 bases; bases with no gene match: 7. This CDR3 region has 14 residues. CDR3 sequence reads: CATTDRVNTGELFF. The CDR3, as DNA: TGTGCCACGACCGACAGGGTCAACACCGGGGAGCTGTTTTTT.

This rearrangement joins TRBV29-1 to TRBJ2-5, with 8 bases identical to TRBD2. CDR1 and CDR2 from the germline V gene are SQVTM and ANQGSEA. The CDR3 length is 12 residues. The V gene end was trimmed by 6 bases and the J gene end by 4 bases; junction bases not matched to a gene: 4. CDR3 residues: CSVGGGGETQYF. CDR3 DNA sequence: TGCAGCGTCGGGGGGGGCGGAGAGACCCAGTACTTC.

V usage is TRBV19 and J usage is TRBJ1-6; D not resolved. Germline V lookup: CDR1 LNHDA, CDR2 SQIVND (reference sequence). This CDR3 comprises 15 residues. V lost 6 bases and J 0 bases, leaving 9 bases between the germline ends. The CDR3 sequence is CASSLESSYNSPLHF. The CDR3 region has the DNA TGTGCCAGTAGCCTAGAGAGCTCCTATAATTCACCCCTCCACTTT.

This clone has a handful of counts. This rearrangement joins TRBV5-1 to TRBJ1-4, with a tentative D call TRBD1 (5 bases). V gave up 2 bases and J gave up 5 bases, with 16 bases separating them. CDR1 is SGHRS and CDR2 is YFSETQ in the germline V gene. The CDR3 spans 16 residues. The CDR3 protein is CASSLLPGESNEKLFF. CDR3 nucleotide sequence: TGCGCCAGCAGCTTACTTCCGGGGGAGTCGAATGAAAAACTGTTTTTT.

The V and J genes are TRBV7-2 and TRBJ2-7, with unresolved D. The CDR3 runs to 13 residues. Trimming pared 1 base from V and 4 bases from J, leaving 8 bases between. Per germline, CDR1 SGHTA and CDR2 FQGNSA. CDR3 DNA sequence: TGTGCCAGCAGCTTAGACCCCCTATACGAGCAGTACTTC. Protein product: CASSLDPLYEQYF.

This clone was detected only a few times. The chain uses TRBV2 and TRBJ1-2; D may be TRBD1 (5 bases). Germline values: CDR1 SNHLY, CDR2 FYNNEI. The CDR3 has 13 amino acids. V lost 0 bases and J 8 bases, leaving 10 bases between the germline ends. The DNA for the CDR3 is TGTGCCAGCAGTGAAGCACCGGGGCAAGGCTACACCTTC. Its protein is CASSEAPGQGYTF.

This chain links TRBV30 with TRBJ2-5; unclear D gene. With 1 base removed from V and 7 bases from J, the gap between germline ends came to 7 bases. The CDR3 length is 11 residues. The germline V gene encodes CDR1 GTSNPN and CDR2 SVGIG (reference sequence). The CDR3 region is CAWSAIATQYF. CDR3 in DNA: TGTGCCTGGAGTGCCATTGCGACCCAGTACTTC.